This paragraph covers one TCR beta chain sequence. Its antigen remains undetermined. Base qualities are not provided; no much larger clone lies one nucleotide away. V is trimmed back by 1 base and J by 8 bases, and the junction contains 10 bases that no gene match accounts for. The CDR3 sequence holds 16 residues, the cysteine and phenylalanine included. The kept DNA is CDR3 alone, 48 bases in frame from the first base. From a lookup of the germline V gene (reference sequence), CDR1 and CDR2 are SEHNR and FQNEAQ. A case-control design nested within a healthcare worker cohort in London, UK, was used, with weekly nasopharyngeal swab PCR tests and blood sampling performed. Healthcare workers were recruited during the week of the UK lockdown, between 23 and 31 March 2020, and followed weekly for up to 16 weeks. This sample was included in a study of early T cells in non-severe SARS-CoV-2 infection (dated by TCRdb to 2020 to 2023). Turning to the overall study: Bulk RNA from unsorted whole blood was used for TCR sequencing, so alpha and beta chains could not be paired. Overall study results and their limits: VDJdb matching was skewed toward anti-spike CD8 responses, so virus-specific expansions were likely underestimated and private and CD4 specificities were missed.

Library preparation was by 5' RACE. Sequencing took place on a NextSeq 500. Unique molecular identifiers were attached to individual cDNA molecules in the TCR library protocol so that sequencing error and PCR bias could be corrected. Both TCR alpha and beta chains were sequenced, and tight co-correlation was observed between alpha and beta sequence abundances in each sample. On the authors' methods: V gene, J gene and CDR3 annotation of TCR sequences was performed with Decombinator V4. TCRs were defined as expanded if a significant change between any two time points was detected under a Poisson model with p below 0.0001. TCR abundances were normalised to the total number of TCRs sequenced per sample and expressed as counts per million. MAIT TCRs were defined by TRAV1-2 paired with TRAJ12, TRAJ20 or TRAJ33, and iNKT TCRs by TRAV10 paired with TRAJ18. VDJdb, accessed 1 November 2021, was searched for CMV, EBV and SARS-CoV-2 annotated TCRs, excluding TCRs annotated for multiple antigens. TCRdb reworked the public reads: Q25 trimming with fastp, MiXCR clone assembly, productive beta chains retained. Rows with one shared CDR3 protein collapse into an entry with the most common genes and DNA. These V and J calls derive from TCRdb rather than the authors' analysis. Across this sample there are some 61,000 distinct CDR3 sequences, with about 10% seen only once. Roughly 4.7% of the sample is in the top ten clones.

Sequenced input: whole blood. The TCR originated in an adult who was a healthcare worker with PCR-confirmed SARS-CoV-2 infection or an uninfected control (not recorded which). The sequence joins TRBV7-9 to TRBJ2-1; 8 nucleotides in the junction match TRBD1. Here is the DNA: TGTGCCAGCAGCTTAGGTGGTATGGCAGGGGGCGATGAGCAGTTCTTC. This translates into CASSLGGMAGGDEQFF.